These 3 T cell receptor beta chains originate from one sample sequenced in a study of cytomegalovirus exposure and HLA in healthy donors. The PCR ran on 60 Vbeta and 13 Jbeta primers. The data were produced by immunoSEQ multiplex PCR, yet TCRdb's version contains in-frame clones alone and is incomplete. The table has hundreds of thousands of clones, more than 75% seen once. Sequenced sample: PBMCs. The origin of the receptors is a man aged 40-55 years in good health and CMV-seropositive.

The chain carries TRBV6-5 and TRBJ2-7; TRBD1 matches at 9 bases. Germline values: CDR1 MNHEY, CDR2 SVGAGI. The CDR3 consists of 14 residues. After removal of 6 bases from V and 2 bases from J, the junction contained 5 bases not matched to a gene. The CDR3 bases are TGTGCCAGCAGGGAGGACAGGGGCGCCTACGAGCAGTACGTC. Amino acid sequence: CASREDRGAYEQYV.

The CDR3 sequence: CASSSETSGRNQETQYF. The CDR3 region has the DNA TGCGCCAGCAGCTCGGAGACTAGCGGGAGGAACCAAGAGACCCAGTACTTC. V usage is TRBV5-1 and J usage is TRBJ2-5; 13 bases align to TRBD2. V shed 3 bases and J 0 bases; nucleotides not matched to a gene: 5. This CDR3 spans 17 amino acids. Germline V gene data show CDR1 as SGHRS and CDR2 as YFSETQ. Full variable domain (missing parts from reference TRBV5-1 and TRBJ2-5): KAGVTQTPRYLIKTRGQQVTLSCSPISGHRSVSWYQQTPGQGLQFLFEYFSETQRNKGNFPGRFSGRQFSNSRSEMNVSTLELGDSALYLCASSSETSGRNQETQYFGPGTRLLVL.

This chain links TRBV9 with TRBJ1-2; D might be TRBD1 (6 bases). The ends were cut back, 4 bases at V and 0 bases at J, with 16 bases in the middle. The germline CDR1 and CDR2 sequences are SGDLS and YYNGEE. The CDR3 extends over 16 amino acids. The CDR3, as DNA: TGTGCCAGCAGCACAGGGATCAGGACAGCTAACTATGGCTACACCTTC. Protein product: CASSTGIRTANYGYTF. Supplemented by reference TRBV9 and TRBJ1-2, the full variable domain reads DSGVTQTPKHLITATGQRVTLRCSPRSGDLSVYWYQQSLDQGLQFLIQYYNGEERAKGNILERFSAQQFPDLHSELNLSSLELGDSALYFCASSTGIRTANYGYTFGSGTRLTVV.